These T cell receptor beta chains were read from a single sample in a study of neurological immune-mediated disorders. TCRdb reanalysed the 5' RACE reads using MiXCR and keeps one entry per CDR3 protein. The repertoire has 81,000 or so distinct CDR3 sequences, less than 5.5% of them found once; the top ten carry around 2.3%. Material for sequencing was PBMCs. These receptors were collected from a woman under 40 with multiple sclerosis. The CDR3 runs from the conserved cysteine through the conserved F or W. A D gene is named only where the DNA matches it firmly. Size tells how often a clone was seen (once, few, many) or the class of an expanded clone, and some rows leave it out.

v_gene	abundance	d_gene	len	j_gene	CDR3aa	CDR3nt
TRBV28	many	NA	15	TRBJ2-7	CASSLAAGNNYEQYF	TGTGCCAGCAGTTTGGCGGCAGGGAATAACTACGAGCAGTACTTC
TRBV20-1	many	NA	11	TRBJ2-7	CSARLFAEQYF	TGCAGTGCTAGGCTTTTTGCCGAGCAGTACTTC
TRBV12-3/TRBV12-4	many	NA	13	TRBJ1-1	CASSPGPAAEAFF	TGTGCCAGCAGCCCCGGGCCCGCGGCTGAAGCTTTCTTT
TRBV5-1	many	TRBD1	17	TRBJ2-3	CASSLGPDRAGTDTQYF	TGCGCCAGCAGCTTGGGACCCGACAGGGCCGGCACAGATACGCAGTATTTT
TRBV27	many	TRBD2	16	TRBJ2-3	CASSPGLANGADTQYF	TGTGCCAGCAGCCCGGGACTAGCAAACGGAGCAGATACGCAGTATTTT
TRBV20-1	few	NA	13	TRBJ2-5	CSAREPNQETQYF	TGCAGTGCTAGAGAACCTAACCAAGAGACCCAGTACTTC
TRBV14	many	NA	14	TRBJ1-2	CASSQVSTGDGYTF	TGTGCCAGCAGCCAAGTGTCTACGGGGGATGGCTACACCTTC
TRBV5-1	many	TRBD2	16	TRBJ2-1	CASSLGGLAGGGEQFF	TGCGCCAGCAGCTTGGGTGGACTAGCGGGAGGTGGTGAGCAGTTCTTC
TRBV7-9	many	TRBD2	14	TRBJ2-7	CASSGRLAGDEQYF	TGTGCCAGCAGCGGACGGCTAGCGGGAGACGAGCAGTACTTC
TRBV6-1	many	NA	15	TRBJ2-3	CASSRSNSYTDTQYF	TGTGCCAGCAGTCGGTCAAATTCTTACACAGATACGCAGTATTTT
TRBV7-2	many	NA	14	TRBJ2-3	CASSWWRAQDTQYF	TGTGCCAGCAGCTGGTGGAGGGCCCAAGATACGCAGTATTTT
TRBV20-1	few	TRBD2	16	TRBJ2-1	CSARDQRGAVYNEQFF	TGCAGTGCTAGAGATCAGCGGGGGGCGGTATACAATGAGCAGTTCTTC
TRBV18	few	TRBD1	16	TRBJ2-1	CASSPHRGRLNNEQFF	TGTGCCAGCTCACCACACAGGGGTCGTTTAAACAATGAGCAGTTCTTC
TRBV7-9	many	NA	13	TRBJ2-7	CASSLEGVHGQYF	TGTGCCAGCAGCTTGGAAGGGGTCCATGGGCAGTACTTC
TRBV20-1	NA	TRBD1	16	TRBJ1-3	CSASPGTGGAGNTIYF	TGCAGTGCTAGCCCCGGGACAGGGGGAGCTGGAAACACCATATATTTT
TRBV29-1	many	NA	13	TRBJ1-1	CSAWGRPNTEAFF	TGCAGCGCGTGGGGACGGCCGAACACTGAAGCTTTCTTT
TRBV5-1	NA	TRBD2	19	TRBJ2-1	CASSSGLAGGRSSYNEQFF	TGCGCCAGCAGCTCCGGACTAGCGGGAGGGCGGAGCTCCTACAATGAGCAGTTCTTC
TRBV27	few	TRBD1	15	TRBJ1-2	CASSLSGQGYHGYTF	TGTGCCAGCAGTTTATCGGGACAGGGTTATCATGGCTACACCTTC
TRBV20-1	many	TRBD2	14	TRBJ2-5	CSAWRGRGWETQYF	TGCAGTGCTTGGCGGGGGAGGGGCTGGGAGACCCAGTACTTC
TRBV7-9	few	TRBD1	18	TRBJ1-6	CASSLMTGLSSYNSPLHF	TGTGCCAGCAGCCTAATGACAGGGCTGAGCTCCTATAATTCACCCCTCCACTTT
TRBV5-1	many	NA	16	TRBJ2-6	CASSTSTSSGANVLTF	TGCGCCAGCAGCACATCTACAAGCTCTGGGGCCAACGTCCTGACTTTC
TRBV15	many	NA	14	TRBJ1-5	CATSRDGNSQPQHF	TGTGCCACCAGCAGAGATGGAAATAGTCAGCCCCAGCATTTT
TRBV3-1	few	TRBD1	15	TRBJ1-6	CASTNGGQANSPLHF	TGTGCCAGCACAAACGGGGGACAGGCTAATTCACCCCTCCACTTT
TRBV9	many	NA	15	TRBJ1-1	CASSPITGIGTEAFF	TGTGCCAGCAGCCCCATAACAGGGATCGGCACTGAAGCTTTCTTT
TRBV27	many	TRBD1	15	TRBJ2-7	CASSPGGTGWREQYF	TGTGCCAGCTCCCCCGGAGGGACAGGGTGGCGTGAGCAGTACTTC
TRBV5-1	few	NA	14	TRBJ2-7	CASSRLQSSYEQYF	TGCGCCAGCAGCCGACTACAAAGCTCCTACGAGCAGTACTTC
TRBV5-1	few	NA	12	TRBJ2-1	CASSQRWSEQFF	TGCGCCAGCAGCCAGAGGTGGAGTGAGCAGTTCTTC
TRBV11-2	many	NA	16	TRBJ2-2	CASSFWDELFTGELFF	TGTGCCAGCAGCTTCTGGGATGAGCTGTTCACCGGGGAGCTGTTTTTT
TRBV20-1	few	TRBD2	14	TRBJ2-1	CSAPGGGLASEQFF	TGCAGTGCCCCAGGGGGGGGACTAGCAAGCGAGCAGTTCTTC
TRBV5-1	NA	NA	14	TRBJ2-1	CASSLYDRNNEQFF	TGCGCCAGCAGCTTGTACGACAGGAACAATGAGCAGTTCTTC
TRBV10-3	many	NA	12	TRBJ1-5	CAISDLGQPQHF	TGTGCCATCAGTGATCTTGGTCAGCCCCAGCATTTT
TRBV5-8	many	NA	15	TRBJ1-3	CASSPDGYSGNTIYF	TGTGCCAGCAGCCCGGACGGCTACTCTGGAAACACCATATATTTT
TRBV20-1	many	NA	13	TRBJ1-2	CSASARGGYGYTF	TGCAGTGCTAGTGCGAGGGGCGGCTATGGCTACACCTTC
TRBV3-1	many	NA	14	TRBJ2-2	CASSQFRNTGELFF	TGTGCCAGCAGCCAATTTCGGAACACCGGGGAGCTGTTTTTT
TRBV7-8	many	NA	14	TRBJ2-2	CAAKGRFNTGELFF	TGTGCCGCAAAAGGACGCTTTAACACCGGGGAGCTGTTTTTT
TRBV7-8	many	TRBD1	16	TRBJ2-7	CASSKTSVWDSYEQYF	TGTGCCAGCAGCAAAACGTCTGTTTGGGACAGCTACGAGCAGTACTTC
TRBV20-1	NA	TRBD2	15	TRBJ2-1	CSARMAGGAYNEQFF	TGCAGTGCTAGAATGGCGGGAGGGGCCTACAATGAGCAGTTCTTC
TRBV5-1	many	NA	13	TRBJ1-2	CASSLEDGGGYTF	TGCGCCAGCAGCTTGGAGGACGGTGGTGGCTACACCTTC
TRBV5-1	many	TRBD1	15	TRBJ2-3	CASSASGTGTDTQYF	TGCGCCAGCAGCGCTTCCGGGACAGGCACAGATACGCAGTATTTT
TRBV9	many	TRBD2	16	TRBJ2-5	CASSLGSGGAGETQYF	TGTGCCAGCAGCCTAGGGAGCGGGGGGGCCGGAGAGACCCAGTACTTC
TRBV2	few	TRBD2	16	TRBJ2-2	CASSASGGINTGELFF	TGTGCCAGCAGTGCTTCGGGGGGGATAAACACCGGGGAGCTGTTTTTT